The clone carrying this TCR beta chain came up many times. Its antigen is unidentified. Per germline, CDR1 DFQATT and CDR2 SNEGSKA (reference sequence). The J segment lost 7 bases and the V segment lost 0 bases, leaving 9 bases of the junction unmatched. This CDR3 spans 14 amino acids. These data come from a study of CD8+CD57+ T cells in acquired aplastic anemia. Looking at the study overall: The mean DNA yield obtained from sorted CD4+ and CD8+ cells came to roughly 3.4 ug. The study, taken as a whole, reports: Twenty-nine CD8+ CDR3 sequences were shared between patients and controls. The CD8+ Simpson's diversity of patients and controls was not significantly different.

Patients chosen for sequencing had shown CD8+CD57+ cell expansion by flow cytometry. At blood sampling, none of the patients had yet received therapy. TCR beta VDJ and CDR3 profiles were obtained from a genomic DNA template. TCRdb processed the reads anew with MiXCR; each CDR3 protein has one entry. The data hold fewer than 200,000 distinct CDR3 sequences, with around half observed a single time. V usage is TRBV20-1 and J usage is TRBJ2-7; 7 positions match TRBD2. The sample was sorted CD4+, CD8+, or CD8+CD57+ T cells (not recorded which) from PBMCs. The sequence was obtained from a human donor with aplastic anemia. In DNA, the CDR3 is TGCAGTGCTAGAGATCGGCGGCGGGAGTATGAGCAGTACTTC. Translated, it gives CSARDRRREYEQYF.